Each of the 28 T cell receptor beta chains below was sequenced from the same sample in a study of T cell responses to AZD1222 COVID-19 vaccine. The protocol was immunoSEQ multiplex PCR, while the TCRdb copy is restricted to in-frame clones and leaves out a portion. The table records 130,000 to 150,000 clones, approximately 88% of them present only once. The sample was peripheral blood, taken 28 days after the second dose of the MenACWY control vaccine. These receptors all stem from an adult who received the MenACWY meningococcal vaccine as a control.

This chain links TRBV28 with TRBJ1-1; 9 positions agree with TRBD1. This CDR3 has 15 amino acids. Germline CDR1 reads MDHEN; CDR2 reads SYDVKM. J gave up 3 bases and V 6 bases, and 8 bases lay outside the gene matches. The DNA for the CDR3 is TGTGCCAGCAGCGGACAGGGGAAAGGAGACACTGAAGCTTTCTTT. Its protein is CASSGQGKGDTEAFF.

This clone came up once. This chain joins TRBV5-5 and TRBJ2-5, with D possibly TRBD2 on 5 matching bases. Germline assignment: CDR1 SGHKS and CDR2 YYEKEE (reference sequence). V lost 3 bases, J lost 5 bases, and 8 bases lay in between. The CDR3 runs to 12 residues. The CDR3 DNA reads as TGTGCCAGCAGCTATACTAGGGAGACCCAGTACTTC. Translated, it gives CASSYTRETQYF.

The chain recombines TRBV16 with TRBJ2-6; D is undetermined. Germline V gene sequence: CDR1 KGHSY, CDR2 FQNENV. Trimming left V 0 bases short and J 1 base short, with 7 bases between. The CDR3 extends over 16 amino acids. CDR3 residues: CASSQSGPSGANVLTF. The CDR3 DNA reads as TGTGCCAGCAGCCAATCAGGTCCATCTGGGGCCAACGTCCTGACTTTC.

V usage is TRBV7-3 and J usage is TRBJ2-3; TRBD2 agrees at 14 bases. CDR3 length equals 16 residues. Germline CDR1 reads SGHTA; CDR2 reads FQGTGA. Germline trimming cut 5 bases from V and 4 bases from J; bases unmatched to any gene: 5. The CDR3 DNA reads as TGTGCCAGCAGCAAAGGACTAGCGGGAGGTGCAGATACGCAGTATTTT. Translated, it gives CASSKGLAGGADTQYF. Looking up the rest from reference TRBV7-3 and TRBJ2-3 gives the full variable domain: GAGVSQTPSNKVTEKGKYVELRCDPISGHTALYWYRQSLGQGPEFLIYFQGTGAADDSGLPNDRFFAVRPEGSVSTLKIQRTERGDSAVYLCASSKGLAGGADTQYFGPGTRLTVL.

The sample holds one count of this clone. V usage is TRBV4-1 and J usage is TRBJ1-1; the D is unclear. The V end lost 2 bases, the J end lost 1 base, and 8 bases lay between the germline ends. This CDR3 comprises 14 residues. In germline, CDR1 is MGHRA, CDR2 YSYEKL. For the CDR3, the DNA is TGCGCCAGCAGCCAAAAGGGCTCGAACACTGAAGCTTTCTTT. As protein: CASSQKGSNTEAFF.

The J gene is TRBJ2-3, the V gene TRBV3-1 (or the pseudogene TRBV3-2), with D possibly being TRBD2 (7 bases). The CDR3 runs 16 residues. V was shortened by 4 bases and J by 6 bases, with 20 bases between the two germline ends. The germline V gene has CDR1 LGHDT and CDR2 YNNKEL (reference sequence). Written as DNA, the CDR3 is TGTGCCAGCAGCCTTGCAGGGGAGGGTGTAATGGATACGCAGTATTTT. Translated, it gives CASSLAGEGVMDTQYF.

Here the CDR3 DNA reads TGTGCCACCAGGGGACAGGGGAACACTGAAGCTTTCTTT. This codes for CATRGQGNTEAFF. This rearrangement joins TRBV24-1 to TRBJ1-1, with TRBD1 identical over 9 bases. The CDR3 contains 13 residues. V was pared by 7 bases and J by 1 base, with 0 bases of the junction left unmatched. Germline V gives CDR1 KGHDR, CDR2 SFDVKD.

The chain is built from TRBV18 and TRBJ1-6; a possible D gene is TRBD1 (6 bases). The CDR3 extends over 16 amino acids. Germline CDR1 reads KGHSH; CDR2 reads LQKENI. V lost 3 bases, J lost 8 bases, and 17 bases lay in between. CDR3 protein: CASSPTTGLGDSPLHF. The CDR3 DNA reads as TGTGCCAGCTCACCCACAACAGGGCTAGGGGATTCACCCCTCCACTTT.

The J gene is TRBJ1-1, the V gene TRBV4-1; weak D call: TRBD1 (5 bases). The CDR3 totals 18 residues. The germline CDR1 and CDR2 sequences are MGHRA and YSYEKL. The V and J ends lost 1 base and 7 bases respectively, with 25 bases between them. The CDR3 nucleotides are TGCGCCAGCAGCCAAGTAATGGGCCTGGGGGGGAACAAGGTTGAAGCTTTCTTT. As protein: CASSQVMGLGGNKVEAFF.

In its sample, this clone was seen once. The rearrangement links TRBV4-2 to TRBJ1-2; D may be TRBD1 (5 bases). Germline CDR1 LGHNA, CDR2 YNFKEQ. CDR3 size: 15 residues. Trimming removed 3 bases from V and 5 bases from J, with 16 bases in between. CDR3 sequence (DNA): TGTGCCAGCAGCCAGGCAATCCGGGACGTGTATGGCTACACCTTC. Amino acids: CASSQAIRDVYGYTF.

The rearrangement joins TRBV3-1 (or the pseudogene TRBV3-2) to TRBJ1-6; 10 bases fit TRBD1. The germline gives CDR1 LGHDT, CDR2 YNNKEL (reference sequence). The CDR3 is 18 residues long. Losses at the gene ends were 0 bases for V and 9 bases for J; bases not matched to a gene: 11. The CDR3, as DNA: TGTGCCAGCAGCCAAGATATCGGGACCGGGACAGGGGCTTCACCCCTCCACTTT. Encoded protein: CASSQDIGTGTGASPLHF.

The rearrangement joins TRBV9 to TRBJ2-1, with 9 nucleotides matching TRBD2. The V and J ends lost 0 bases and 9 bases, in that order; junction bases with no gene match: 10. CDR3 length: 16 residues. CDR1 SGDLS and CDR2 YYNGEE come from the germline V gene. DNA for the CDR3: TGTGCCAGCAGCGTAGTGGAGCGGGGGGCTTCCACTGAGCAGTTCTTC. It translates to CASSVVERGASTEQFF.

The chain links TRBV7-2 to TRBJ2-5, with 9 bases fitting TRBD2. V trimming: 5 bases; J trimming: 2 bases; junction bases outside the gene matches: 3. The V gene's germline CDR1 is SGHTA and CDR2 FQGNSA. This CDR3 has 14 amino acids. CDR3 nucleotides: TGTGCCAGCAGCCTTAGCGGGGGTCAAGAGACCCAGTACTTC. It translates to CASSLSGGQETQYF.

CDR3 region: CASSIGTGLATYEQYF. The DNA of the CDR3 is TGTGCCAGTAGTATAGGGACGGGGCTGGCTACCTACGAGCAGTACTTC. This chain links TRBV19 with TRBJ2-7; either TRBD1 or TRBD2 may fit D (5 bases each). The CDR3 is 16 residues long. Germline V gene sequence: CDR1 LNHDA, CDR2 SQIVND (reference sequence). The V gene lost 1 base and the J gene lost 2 bases, with 15 bases spanning the gap.

V gene TRBV24-1 combines with J gene TRBJ1-1; maybe TRBD1 (6 bases). Trimming removed 2 bases from V and 3 bases from J, with 12 bases in between. CDR1 and CDR2 (germline): KGHDR, SFDVKD. This CDR3 is built from 15 residues. CDR3 DNA sequence: TGTGCCACCAGTGATTCCCGTGAGGGGGACACTGAAGCTTTCTTT. Translating it yields CATSDSREGDTEAFF.

The rearrangement joins TRBV6-5 to TRBJ1-2, with 9 bases identical to TRBD1. The CDR3 is made up of 14 amino acids. Losses at the gene ends were 7 bases for V and 8 bases for J; bases not matched to a gene: 11. Germline V gene sequence: CDR1 MNHEY, CDR2 SVGAGI. In DNA form, the CDR3 reads TGTGCCAGCATTTTCCGGGACAGGGTTGGGGGCTACACCTTC. Protein: CASIFRDRVGGYTF.

The gene calls are TRBV6-6 and TRBJ1-5, with a weak D call TRBD1 (5 bases). V lost 6 bases, J lost 7 bases, and 13 bases lay in between. Germline V gives CDR1 MNHNY, CDR2 SVGAGI (reference sequence). This CDR3 is built from 13 residues. Here the CDR3 DNA reads TGTGCCAGCAGCCTACAGGTTGAACAGCCCCAGCATTTT. It translates to CASSLQVEQPQHF.

This chain connects TRBV7-9 to TRBJ2-1; perhaps TRBD2 as D (5 bases). CDR3 size: 14 residues. Germline V gene sequence: CDR1 SEHNR, CDR2 FQNEAQ (reference sequence). Trimming left V 3 bases short and J 7 bases short, with 13 bases between. The CDR3 DNA sequence: TGTGCCAGCAGCTTGGAACTAGTATCGAATGAGCAGTTCTTC. Encoded protein: CASSLELVSNEQFF.

The genes are TRBV3-1 (or the pseudogene TRBV3-2) and TRBJ2-3; no reliable D call. The CDR3 has 15 amino acids. V shed 0 bases and J shed 2 bases, with 9 bases lying between them. Germline loops: CDR1 LGHDT, CDR2 YNNKEL (reference sequence). In nucleotides, the CDR3 is TGTGCCAGCAGCCAAGATAACTACCTCACAGATACGCAGTATTTT. It yields the protein CASSQDNYLTDTQYF.

This chain links TRBV7-8 with TRBJ1-2; D possibly corresponds to TRBD1 (5 bases). Germline V gene data show CDR1 as SGHVS and CDR2 as FQNEAQ. Trimming cost V 1 base and J 4 bases, with 10 bases left between them. The CDR3 contains 14 residues. The CDR3 protein is CASSLGGSGYGYTF. The CDR3 DNA reads TGTGCCAGCAGCTTAGGGGGCTCCGGCTATGGCTACACCTTC.

This chain joins TRBV5-1 and TRBJ1-1; D gene uncertain. V lost 0 bases and J lost 2, with 11 bases in between. CDR3 length: 15 residues. Germline V gives CDR1 SGHRS, CDR2 YFSETQ. In DNA form, the CDR3 reads TGCGCCAGCAGCTTGGGACCCGGGAGTAACACTGAAGCTTTCTTT. This codes for CASSLGPGSNTEAFF.

The chain links TRBV19 to TRBJ1-2, with D hard to call. This CDR3 has 14 amino acids. The V end was cut by 0 bases, the J end by 5 bases, with 10 bases between. Germline lookup yields CDR1 LNHDA and CDR2 SQIVND (reference sequence). CDR3 nucleotide sequence: TGTGCCAGTAGTATAGATCCGCGGAAGTATGGCTACACCTTC. As protein: CASSIDPRKYGYTF.

The chain joins TRBV25-1 to TRBJ1-2; possibly TRBD1 for D (5 bases). V was clipped by 6 bases and J by 0 bases, with 8 bases between them. Germline-derived CDR1 and CDR2 are MGHDK and SYGVNS. The CDR3 sequence is 13 residues long. CDR3 loop: CASRVGANYGYTF. The CDR3 DNA is TGTGCCAGCAGAGTGGGGGCTAACTATGGCTACACCTTC.

The chain joins TRBV5-1 to TRBJ2-5; 9 nucleotides line up with TRBD1. The CDR3 is 15 residues long. Per germline, CDR1 SGHRS and CDR2 YFSETQ. V lost 1 base to trimming and J lost 4 bases; unmatched junction nucleotides: 5. DNA of the CDR3: TGCGCCAGCAGCTTGCAAGGGACAGGGCGAGAGACCCAGTACTTC. It yields the protein CASSLQGTGRETQYF.

This clone was found once. This chain joins TRBV19 and TRBJ2-7, with 7 bases matching TRBD1. Trimming removed 3 bases from V and 3 bases from J; junction bases left unmatched: 5. Germline V CDR1 and CDR2: LNHDA, SQIVND (reference sequence). The CDR3 has 14 residues. CDR3 residues: CASSIRTGGYEQYF. The CDR3 DNA is TGTGCCAGTAGTATCCGGACAGGAGGCTACGAGCAGTACTTC.

The genes are TRBV4-3 and TRBJ1-2; unclear D gene. Germline loops: CDR1 LGHNA, CDR2 YSLEER. V lost 2 bases and J lost 5, with 24 bases in between. The CDR3 totals 18 residues. The CDR3: CASSQSWARSQQEYGYTF. The CDR3 DNA reads as TGCGCCAGCAGCCAAAGTTGGGCACGCAGCCAGCAAGAATATGGCTACACCTTC.

The J gene is TRBJ1-3, the V gene TRBV18; D is unclear. The CDR3 loop spans 15 amino acids. The germline gives CDR1 KGHSH, CDR2 LQKENI. The V end lost 4 bases, the J end lost 0 bases, and 10 bases lay between the germline ends. The CDR3 here is CASSQGGSSGNTIYF. As DNA, the CDR3 is TGTGCCAGCTCACAAGGCGGGAGCTCTGGAAACACCATATATTTT.

The chain links TRBV11-3 to TRBJ2-3, with 9 positions matching TRBD1. Germline CDR1 and CDR2: SGHNT and YENEEA. The CDR3 consists of 16 residues. V lost 5 bases and J lost 3; bases outside the gene matches: 9. The CDR3, as DNA: TGTGCCAGCAGCCCCCGGACAGGGGTTGAGACAGATACGCAGTATTTT. Amino acids: CASSPRTGVETDTQYF.